This record concerns one T cell receptor (beta chain) sequence. The sample belongs to a study of blood T cell repertoires in COVID-19. Study at large: COVID-19 samples collected from the United States, Italy and Spain covered acute and convalescent phases. In each case, the material was cDNA or gDNA derived from T cells, B-cell-depleted T cells, or PBMCs.

V shed 0 bases and J 4 bases; nucleotides not matched to a gene: 4. CDR1 and CDR2 (germline): SGHKS, YYEKEE (reference sequence). This CDR3 region has 15 residues. Authors' methods: It was from reference gene primer amplification that nucleated cell counts were estimated. TCRdb keeps only in-frame clones here, not all; method: immunoSEQ multiplex PCR. D and trimming were read from the DNA, whereas the V and J calls and clone size are those reported in that table. The profile covers approximately 90,000 clones, with approximately 86% appearing a single time and less than 8.5% taken by the ten largest.

The chain links TRBV5-5 to TRBJ1-2, with 9 bases matching TRBD1. The sample was peripheral blood. This clonotype was sampled from a man in his sixties with acute or convalescent COVID-19. The CDR3 reads CASSLEDRGPYGYTF. The CDR3 DNA follows: TGTGCCAGCAGCTTGGAGGACAGGGGACCCTATGGCTACACCTTC.